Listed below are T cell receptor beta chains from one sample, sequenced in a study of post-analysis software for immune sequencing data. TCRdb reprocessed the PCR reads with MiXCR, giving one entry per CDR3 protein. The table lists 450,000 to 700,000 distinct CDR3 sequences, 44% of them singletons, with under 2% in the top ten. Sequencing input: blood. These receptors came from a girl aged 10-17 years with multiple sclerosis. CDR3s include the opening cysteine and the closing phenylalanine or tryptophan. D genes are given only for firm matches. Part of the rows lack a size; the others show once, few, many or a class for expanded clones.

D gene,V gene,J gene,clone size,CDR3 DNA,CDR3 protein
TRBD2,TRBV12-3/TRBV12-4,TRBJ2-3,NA,TGTGTTACTAGCGGGAGTTCAGATACGCAGTATTTT,CVTSGSSDTQYF
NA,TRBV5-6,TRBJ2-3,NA,TGTGCCAGCAGCCCGGACCTCCCCAGAGCAGATACGCAGTATTTT,CASSPDLPRADTQYF
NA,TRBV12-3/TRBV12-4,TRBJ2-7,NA,TGTGCCAGCAGTTTCCTAGGGGTCGAGCAGTACTTC,CASSFLGVEQYF
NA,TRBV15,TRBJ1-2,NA,TGTGCCACCAGCAGAGGACAGGAAAATGGCTACACCTTC,CATSRGQENGYTF
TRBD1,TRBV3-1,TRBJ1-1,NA,TGTGCCAGCAGCCCATCACAGGGGAGGAACACTGAAGCTTTCTTT,CASSPSQGRNTEAFF
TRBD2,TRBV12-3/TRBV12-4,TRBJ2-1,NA,TGTGCCAGCAGGATGGGACTAGCGGGCTACAATGAGCAGTTCTTC,CASRMGLAGYNEQFF
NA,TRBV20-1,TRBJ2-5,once,TGCAGTGCTAGCCCGAGGGGGGGCTCGAGGTATCGGGCCCAGTACTTC,CSASPRGGSRYRAQYF
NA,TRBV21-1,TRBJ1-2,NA,TGTGCCAGCAGCACGACCGGGGGACGGGGGCACTATGGCTACACCTTC,CASSTTGGRGHYGYTF
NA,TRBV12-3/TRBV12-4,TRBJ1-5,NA,TGTGCCAGCAGTTTTTCTTCGAATAGCAATCAGCCCCAGCATTTT,CASSFSSNSNQPQHF
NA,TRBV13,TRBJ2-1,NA,TGTGCCAGCAGCTCGTCGCAGGGTCAGGTGTTGAATGAGCAGTTCTTC,CASSSSQGQVLNEQFF
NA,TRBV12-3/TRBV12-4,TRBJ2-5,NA,TGTGCCAGCAGTGCCCGAGGCCAGTCGGAGACCCAGTACTTC,CASSARGQSETQYF
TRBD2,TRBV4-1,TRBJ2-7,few,TGCGCCAGCAGCCATATAGCGGGGGGCCACTCCTACGAGCAGTACTTC,CASSHIAGGHSYEQYF
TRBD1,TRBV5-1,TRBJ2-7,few,TGCGCCAGCAGCTTGACGGACAGGGGTCCCATCTTCTACGAGCAGTACTTC,CASSLTDRGPIFYEQYF
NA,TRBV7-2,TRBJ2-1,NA,TGTGCCAGCAGCCTAGGGGGGGGAGGGCGAAATGAGCAGTTCTTC,CASSLGGGGRNEQFF
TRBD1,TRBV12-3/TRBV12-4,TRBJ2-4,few,TGTGCCAGCAGTGAGGACAGGGGGCGCGGAGACATTCAGTACTTC,CASSEDRGRGDIQYF
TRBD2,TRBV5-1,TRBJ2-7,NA,TGCGCCAGCAGCTTGGTTCCTGGGACTAGCGGGGGCTACGAGCAGTACTTC,CASSLVPGTSGGYEQYF
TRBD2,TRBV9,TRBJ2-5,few,TGTGCCAGCAGCCCCCGCGGGGGGTCTCCGCAAGAGACCCAGTACTTC,CASSPRGGSPQETQYF
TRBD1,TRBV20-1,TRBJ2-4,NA,TGCAGTGCTAACCCTGGGTGGACAGGGGACTACGAACAGTACTTC,CSANPGWTGDYEQYF
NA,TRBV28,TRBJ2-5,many,TGTGCCAGCAGTTTAGCGTCCGGGTACGGAAGAGAGACCCAGTACTTC,CASSLASGYGRETQYF
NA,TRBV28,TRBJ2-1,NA,TGTGCCAGCACCCAAAAGGTCTACAATGAGCAGTTCTTC,CASTQKVYNEQFF
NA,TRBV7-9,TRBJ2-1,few,TGTGCCAGCAGACCGGGCCACAATGAGCAGTTCTTC,CASRPGHNEQFF
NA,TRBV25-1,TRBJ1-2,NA,TGTGCCAGCAGTGAGATACTCGGAGAGAAGAGGCATGGCTACACCTTC,CASSEILGEKRHGYTF
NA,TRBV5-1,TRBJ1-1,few,TGCGCCAGCAGCTTGGGAGGGCACACTGAAGCTTTCTTT,CASSLGGHTEAFF
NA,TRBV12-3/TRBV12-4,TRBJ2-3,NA,TGTGCCAGCAGTCCCCGAGCGGGAAAGGGGGCAGATACGCAGTATTTT,CASSPRAGKGADTQYF
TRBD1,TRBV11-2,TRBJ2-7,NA,TGTGCCAGCAGCTGGACAGGGACCTACGAGCAGTACTTC,CASSWTGTYEQYF
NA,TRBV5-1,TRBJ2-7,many,TGCGCCAGCAGCCCATCAGGGACCTACGAGCAGTACTTC,CASSPSGTYEQYF
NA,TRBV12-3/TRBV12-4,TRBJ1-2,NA,TGTGCCAGCAGTTTTGGGCTGGACTATGGCTACACCTTC,CASSFGLDYGYTF
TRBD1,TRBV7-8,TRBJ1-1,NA,TGTGCCAGCAGCAAAGGGACAGGCCCCACTGAAGCTTTCTTT,CASSKGTGPTEAFF
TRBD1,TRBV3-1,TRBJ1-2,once,TGTGCCAGCAGCCAGGCCCAGGGGGCCCATGGCCACACCTTC,CASSQAQGAHGHTF
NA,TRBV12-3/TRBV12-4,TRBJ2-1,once,TGTGCCAGCAGTTTTGGAGGGGGCAACGATGAGCAGTTCTTC,CASSFGGGNDEQFF
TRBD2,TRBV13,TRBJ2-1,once,TGTGCCAGCAGCCCCCCGGGACTAGTCTGGGAGCAGTTCTTC,CASSPPGLVWEQFF
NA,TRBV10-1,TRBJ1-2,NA,TGCGCCAGCAGCAACGTCCGACATCCACTACGGGGAGGCTACACCTTC,CASSNVRHPLRGGYTF
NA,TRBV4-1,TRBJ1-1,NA,TGCGCCAGCAGCCAAGGACCCTCCGGGGGGTTGGGGAACACTGAAGCTTTCTTT,CASSQGPSGGLGNTEAFF
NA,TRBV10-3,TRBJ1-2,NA,TGTGCCATCAGTGTTACGGAGAACTATGGCTACACCTTC,CAISVTENYGYTF
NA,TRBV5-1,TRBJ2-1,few,TGCGCCAGCGGAATTAGCGCGGCCAATGAGCAGTTCTTC,CASGISAANEQFF
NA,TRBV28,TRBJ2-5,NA,TGTGCCAGCAGTGCCGTAGGGGGACAAGAGACCCAGTACTTC,CASSAVGGQETQYF
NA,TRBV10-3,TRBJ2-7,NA,TGTGCCATCAGTGAGGCGACAGATTACGAGCAGTACTTC,CAISEATDYEQYF
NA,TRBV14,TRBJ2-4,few,TGTGCCAGCAGCCCGCTAGGAGGTAGCCAGGAGGCCAAAAACATTCAGTACTTC,CASSPLGGSQEAKNIQYF
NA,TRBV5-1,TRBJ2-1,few,TGCGCCAGCAGCTTGGGGACGGGTTTTGTTAAGGAGCAGTTCTTC,CASSLGTGFVKEQFF
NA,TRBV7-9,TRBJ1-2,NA,TGTGCCAGCAGCTTGGGAGGACGGTATGGCTACACCTTC,CASSLGGRYGYTF
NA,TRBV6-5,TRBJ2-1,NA,TGTGCCAGCAGTTTTAGCGCATTAGGTAATGAGCAGTTCTTC,CASSFSALGNEQFF
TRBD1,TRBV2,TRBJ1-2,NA,TGTGCCAGCAGTTCGGGACAGCTGGAGAAATACTATGGCTACACCTTC,CASSSGQLEKYYGYTF
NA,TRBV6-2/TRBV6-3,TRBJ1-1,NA,TGTGCCAGCAGTCCCTACGGACGGACTGAAGCTTTCTTT,CASSPYGRTEAFF
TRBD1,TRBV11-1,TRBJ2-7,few,TGTGCCAGCAGCCCTGCAGGGGGCTACGAGCAGTACTTC,CASSPAGGYEQYF
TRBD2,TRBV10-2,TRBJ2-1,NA,TGCGCCAGCATACTAGCGGGGGGGGCCTACAATGAGCAGTTCTTC,CASILAGGAYNEQFF
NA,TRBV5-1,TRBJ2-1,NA,TGCGCCAGCAGCTTGTTACCGGGACACCTAGCCTACAATGAGCAGTTCTTC,CASSLLPGHLAYNEQFF
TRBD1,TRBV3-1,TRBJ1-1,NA,TGTGCCAGCAGCCAACCCGCGACAGGGGGAACTGAAGCTTTCTTT,CASSQPATGGTEAFF
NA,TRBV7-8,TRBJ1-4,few,TGTGCCAGCAGCTTGAACAGCGTTAATGAAAAACTGTTTTTT,CASSLNSVNEKLFF